Included here is one T cell receptor beta chain sequence, with context. Its antigen is currently unknown. The naive CD8 fraction comprised CD45RO-negative cells positively selected for CCR7 and excluded terminally differentiated effector memory CD45RA+ cells. Donors, without exception, were Caucasian adults residing in Nashville, Tennessee. This entry belongs to a study of shared clonotypes between healthy human individuals. Study-wide background: Three plates were used per donor for CD4 naive, three for CD4 memory, two for CD8 naive and one for CD8 memory.

Authors' processing steps: Junction-only sequences without quality scores were provided by ImmunoSEQ, so filtering was different. Method: immunoSEQ multiplex PCR; TCRdb's copy keeps in-frame clones and lacks some. The V and J calls and clone size were taken over from that table, and D and trimming were inferred from the DNA. The sample contains millions of clones, approximately 94% of which appear only once. This CDR3 contains 15 residues. Trimming cost V 5 bases and J 3 bases; bases outside gene matches: 9. Germline loops: CDR1 MNHNY, CDR2 SVGAGI (reference sequence). Points from the study as a whole: It was anticipated that sequencing depth would influence how many clonotypes donors shared.

The sequenced sample was naive CD8+ T cells sorted from blood. The V and J genes are TRBV6-6 and TRBJ2-7; 8 nucleotides line up with TRBD1. This TCR was sampled from a man aged 18 to 30 in good health. CDR3 residues: CASSGQGGNYYEQYF. As DNA, the CDR3 is TGTGCCAGCAGTGGACAGGGTGGCAACTACTACGAGCAGTACTTC.